One and the same sample provided the 5 T cell receptor beta chains below, sequenced in a study of siplizumab effects on memory and regulatory T cells. Profiling relied on immunoSEQ multiplex PCR, and the TCRdb table lists in-frame clones only, not all of them. The profile shows about 100,000 clones, more than 90% of them singletons. Sequenced input: CD4+ T cells sorted from blood. The source is a human donor in good health.

This chain links TRBV11-2 with TRBJ2-7; the D gene is possibly TRBD1 (5 bases). The CDR3 is made up of 15 amino acids. V gave up 0 bases and J gave up 4 bases, with 13 bases separating them. Germline CDR1 SGHAT, CDR2 FQNNGV. CDR3 loop: CASSLENRFGYEQYF. In nucleotides, the CDR3 is TGTGCCAGCAGCTTAGAGAACAGGTTTGGATACGAGCAGTACTTC.

The chain employs TRBV5-5 and TRBJ2-5, with TRBD1 matching 8 bases. Trimming cost V 4 bases and J 3 bases; bases outside gene matches: 5. The CDR3 totals 14 residues. Germline lookup yields CDR1 SGHKS and CDR2 YYEKEE (reference sequence). The CDR3 bases are TGTGCCAGCAGCGCGTACAGGGGGGAAGAGACCCAGTACTTC. Protein product: CASSAYRGEETQYF.

The chain links TRBV19 to TRBJ1-5; tentative D call: TRBD1 (5 bases). CDR3 length equals 14 residues. With 5 bases removed from V and 2 bases from J, the gap between germline ends came to 10 bases. CDR1 is LNHDA, CDR2 SQIVND, per germline (reference sequence). CDR3 sequence: CASSSGWGNQPQHF. The CDR3, as DNA: TGTGCCAGTAGTTCAGGGTGGGGCAATCAGCCCCAGCATTTT.

This clone was counted only a few times. This rearrangement joins TRBV27 to TRBJ1-3; tentatively, D is TRBD1 (5 bases). Germline V gene data show CDR1 as MNHEY and CDR2 as SMNVEV (reference sequence). The CDR3 loop spans 13 amino acids. V lost 9 bases to trimming and J lost 0 bases, with 9 bases between them. The CDR3 coding sequence is TGTGCCAGTTTCGACAGCTCTGGAAACACCATATATTTT. This sequence encodes CASFDSSGNTIYF.

This clone was detected only a few times. This chain joins TRBV6-1 and TRBJ1-2; 8 bases align to TRBD1. The CDR3 consists of 14 residues. Germline V lookup: CDR1 MNHNS, CDR2 SASEGT. Trimming took 4 bases from V and 3 from J; bases not matched to a gene: 4. This CDR3 reads CASSGQGSYYGYTF. The CDR3 DNA is TGTGCCAGCAGTGGACAGGGGTCGTACTATGGCTACACCTTC.